Following are 7 T cell receptor beta chains from one sample sequenced in a study of CD8+ T cells in alopecia areata. Treatment noted: oral pan-JAK inhibitor, 5-10 mg twice daily. Extraction and reverse transcription of RNA yielded cDNA as the sequencing template. Clones were sequenced by immunoSEQ multiplex PCR, and TCRdb holds only the in-frame ones, with some missing. The sample lists more than 150,000 clones; 50% to 60% were seen once. The sequencing here drew on CD4+ T cells sorted from blood, taken at week 4, from a patient treated with tofacitinib. All receptors come from a human donor with alopecia areata.

This clone has just a few counts. The J gene is TRBJ1-1, the V gene TRBV29-1; D uncertain. V lost 8 bases and J lost 0, with 16 bases in between. This CDR3 is 14 amino acids long. Germline lookup yields CDR1 SQVTM and CDR2 ANQGSEA. CDR3 loop: CSLSNRALNTEAFF. CDR3 DNA: TGCAGCTTGTCCAATCGGGCCCTGAACACTGAAGCTTTCTTT.

The J gene is TRBJ1-5, the V gene TRBV29-1, with 7 positions matching TRBD1. Germline V gene sequence: CDR1 SQVTM, CDR2 ANQGSEA. V was pared by 7 bases and J by 5 bases, with 11 bases of the junction left unmatched. The CDR3 extends over 14 amino acids. CDR3 DNA: TGCAGCGCTGGGACAGCCGGGTCGGATCAGCCCCAGCATTTT. This encodes CSAGTAGSDQPQHF.

The J gene is TRBJ1-2, the V gene TRBV2; possibly TRBD1 for D (6 bases). Per the germline V gene, CDR1 is SNHLY and CDR2 is FYNNEI. Trimming removed 7 bases at V and 3 bases at J, with 18 bases between. The CDR3 runs to 15 residues. CDR3: CASMNTGFNYYGYTF. In nucleotides, the CDR3 is TGTGCCAGCATGAACACAGGGTTTAACTACTATGGCTACACCTTC.

This clone has more than one count but fewer than ten. The chain uses TRBV30 and TRBJ2-1; D unclear. Germline CDR1 is GTSNPN and CDR2 is SVGIG (reference sequence). Trimming removed 3 bases at V and 6 bases at J, with 12 bases between. The CDR3 totals 13 residues. The CDR3 region is CAWSAVAANEQFF. DNA of the CDR3: TGTGCCTGGAGCGCCGTGGCCGCCAATGAGCAGTTCTTC.

V gene TRBV30 combines with J gene TRBJ2-7, with 11 bases matching TRBD2. The germline V gene has CDR1 GTSNPN and CDR2 SVGIG (reference sequence). J lost 2 bases, V lost 3 bases, and 6 bases had no gene match. CDR3 length: 15 residues. The CDR3: CAWRFTSGGPYEQYF. CDR3 DNA: TGTGCCTGGAGGTTTACTAGCGGGGGCCCCTACGAGCAGTACTTC.

This chain joins TRBV5-1 and TRBJ1-4; TRBD1 is a possible D gene (6 bases). Germline values: CDR1 SGHRS, CDR2 YFSETQ. V gave up 5 bases and J gave up 6 bases, with 17 bases separating them. This CDR3 has 15 residues. The CDR3 reads CASRPRGAEDEKLFF. DNA for the CDR3: TGCGCCAGCAGACCCCGGGGGGCCGAAGATGAAAAACTGTTTTTT.

This clone was seen a few times. The chain is built from TRBV6-5 and TRBJ1-6; 8 positions agree with TRBD1. The CDR3 sequence is 12 residues long. V dropped 6 bases and J dropped 14; count of bases not matched to a gene: 6. Looked up from germline, CDR1 is MNHEY and CDR2 is SVGAGI. CDR3 sequence (DNA): TGTGCCAGCAGCCGATCAGGGGGCACCCTCCACTTT. This encodes CASSRSGGTLHF.